This TCR beta chain was observed in a study of T cells in Graves' hyperthyroidism and ophthalmopathy. Every diagnosis used clinical symptoms, serum thyroxine and TRAb, thyroid ultrasound and orbital computed tomography. Turning to this clonotype: At one of its ends the junction is not consistent with the germline gene, which may arise from a read error.

RNA transcripts yielded amplified TCR beta CDR3 regions. TCR CDR3 regions were first amplified by RT-PCR with HTBI primers. TCRdb itself ran the multiplex PCR reads through MiXCR, one entry per CDR3 protein. The table records about 400,000 distinct CDR3 sequences, around 14% of them present only once. The CDR3 sequence is 15 residues long. Germline values: CDR1 LNHDA, CDR2 SQIVND (reference sequence). This clonotype originated in a woman aged 18-29 years with Graves' hyperthyroidism. Sample: blood. The chain links TRBV19 to TRBJ1-5, with TRBD1 matching over 8 bases. CDR3 in amino acids: CASRGGQGGNQPRHF. CDR3 DNA: TGTGCCAGTAGGGGAGGACAGGGAGGCAATCAGCCCCGGCATTTT.